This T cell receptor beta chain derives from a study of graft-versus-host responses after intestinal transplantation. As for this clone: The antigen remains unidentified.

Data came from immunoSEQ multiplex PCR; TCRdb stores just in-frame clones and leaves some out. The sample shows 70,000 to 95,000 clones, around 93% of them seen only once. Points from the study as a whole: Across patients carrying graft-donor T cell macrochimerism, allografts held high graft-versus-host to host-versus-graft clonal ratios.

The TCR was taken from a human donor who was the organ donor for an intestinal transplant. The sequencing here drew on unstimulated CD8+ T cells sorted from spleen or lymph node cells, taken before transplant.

The chain's CDR3 is CAISALGGTSGPYEQYF. The CDR3 bases are TGTGCCATCAGCGCCCTAGGGGGGACTAGCGGCCCCTACGAGCAGTACTTC. The rearrangement uses TRBV10-3 and TRBJ2-7; 11 bases line up with TRBD2. The CDR3 has 17 residues. Germline loops: CDR1 ENHRY, CDR2 SYGVKD. V shed 6 bases, J shed 2 bases, and the junction held 12 bases outside the gene matches.